This passage covers 27 T cell receptor beta chains from one sample sequenced in a study of control samples from healthy donors and cancer patients. The method was immunoSEQ multiplex PCR; TCRdb's version includes in-frame clones alone and lacks a portion of them. This table has around 140,000 clones, about 90% appearing once. The specimen sequenced was blood. These receptor sequences come from a young man in good health.

V is TRBV5-6 and J is TRBJ2-7; 12 bases fit TRBD1. CDR3 length equals 15 residues. V shed 4 bases and J 4 bases; nucleotides not matched to a gene: 6. The germline V gene encodes CDR1 SGHDT and CDR2 YYEEEE. The CDR3 DNA reads as TGTGCCAGCAGCAGGGACAGGGGGCTGTCTTACGAGCAGTACTTC. This encodes CASSRDRGLSYEQYF.

V and J are TRBV6-6 and TRBJ1-3; D remains unclear. With 7 bases removed from V and 2 bases from J, the gap between germline ends came to 12 bases. This CDR3 has 14 residues. CDR1 and CDR2 from the germline V gene are MNHNY and SVGAGI (reference sequence). The CDR3 loop reads CASMSRSTGNTIYF. The CDR3 nucleotides are TGTGCCAGCATGAGTAGATCCACTGGAAACACCATATATTTT.

The J gene is TRBJ2-1, the V gene TRBV9; 10 nucleotides match TRBD2. There are 15 residues in the CDR3. V lost 4 bases to trimming and J lost 9 bases; unmatched junction nucleotides: 10. Germline CDR1 and CDR2: SGDLS and YYNGEE. The CDR3 sequence is CASSSRTSGDSEQFF. DNA of the CDR3: TGTGCCAGCAGCTCCCGAACTAGCGGGGATAGTGAGCAGTTCTTC.

V usage is TRBV5-6 and J usage is TRBJ1-2, with D possibly matching TRBD1 (6 bases). Germline values: CDR1 SGHDT, CDR2 YYEEEE. Between the trimmed V and J ends, which lost 7 bases and 1 base, there was a span of 23 bases. The CDR3 has 17 amino acids. Written as DNA, the CDR3 is TGTGCCAGCCCGTTTTACCGACCCGGACAGAGTAACTATGGCTACACCTTC. This gives the protein CASPFYRPGQSNYGYTF.

This chain links TRBV24-1 with TRBJ1-2; D remains ambiguous. The V gene's germline CDR1 is KGHDR and CDR2 SFDVKD. With 3 bases removed from V and 8 bases from J, the gap between germline ends came to 9 bases. This CDR3 is 12 amino acids long. The CDR3 DNA is TGTGCCACCAGTGATCCCCCGGCGGGCTACACCTTC. This translates into CATSDPPAGYTF.

V usage is TRBV3-1 (or the pseudogene TRBV3-2) and J usage is TRBJ1-1, with D hard to call. Germline V gene data show CDR1 as LGHDT and CDR2 as YNNKEL (reference sequence). This CDR3 is 14 amino acids long. V was trimmed by 0 bases and J by 7 bases, leaving 12 bases between them. The CDR3 DNA reads TGTGCCAGCAGCCAAGAACGGCAGTCGGTTGAAGCTTTCTTT. Translation gives CASSQERQSVEAFF.

This chain links TRBV27 with TRBJ1-2; 9 bases are a match to TRBD1. CDR1 is MNHEY and CDR2 is SMNVEV in the germline V gene (reference sequence). Trimming cost V 4 bases and J 3 bases; bases outside gene matches: 15. This CDR3 contains 18 residues. As DNA, the CDR3 is TGTGCCAGCAGTTCTGGCCACAGGGGGCTTCCCCTCTACTATGGCTACACCTTC. Translated, it gives CASSSGHRGLPLYYGYTF.

The J gene is TRBJ2-7, the V gene TRBV27, with 10 bases matching TRBD1. Germline V gene sequence: CDR1 MNHEY, CDR2 SMNVEV (reference sequence). This CDR3 is 15 amino acids long. J lost 5 bases, V lost 4 bases, and 8 bases had no gene match. CDR3 sequence (DNA): TGTGCCAGCAGTTCTTCCGGGACAGGGGTCCACGAGCAGTACTTC. It yields the protein CASSSSGTGVHEQYF.

The V gene is TRBV28, the J gene TRBJ1-6; TRBD1 is a possible D gene (5 bases). Trimming left V 2 bases short and J 12 bases short, with 14 bases between. This CDR3 is 14 amino acids long. The germline V gene has CDR1 MDHEN and CDR2 SYDVKM. CDR3 DNA sequence: TGTGCCAGCAGTTTAATCTCGACAGCAGAACCCCTCCACTTT. Protein sequence: CASSLISTAEPLHF.

J is TRBJ2-5 and V is TRBV5-1; TRBD1 agrees at 8 bases. The V and J ends lost 4 bases and 3 bases, in that order; junction bases with no gene match: 8. This CDR3 comprises 15 residues. The germline V gene encodes CDR1 SGHRS and CDR2 YFSETQ. The CDR3 sequence: CASSIGTGAKETQYF. The CDR3 bases are TGCGCCAGCAGCATAGGGACAGGCGCAAAAGAGACCCAGTACTTC.

This chain uses TRBV4-1 with TRBJ2-7; 7 nucleotides agree with TRBD1. Per germline, CDR1 MGHRA and CDR2 YSYEKL. The length of the CDR3 is 15 residues. The ends lost 2 bases at V and 3 bases at J; junction bases unmatched: 7. The CDR3 DNA sequence: TGCGCCAGCAGCCAACAAGCAGGGGGTTTCTACGAGCAGTACTTC. Translated, it gives CASSQQAGGFYEQYF.

V gene TRBV29-1 combines with J gene TRBJ1-2; D gene ambiguous. Germline CDR1 and CDR2: SQVTM and ANQGSEA. With 3 bases removed from V and 2 bases from J, the gap between germline ends came to 13 bases. This CDR3 contains 14 residues. For the CDR3, the DNA is TGCAGCGTTGACCACGCAGATCCGAACTATGGCTACACCTTC. It codes for CSVDHADPNYGYTF.

This chain connects TRBV6-4 to TRBJ2-3; 14 nucleotides align to TRBD2. This CDR3 has 19 amino acids. With 6 bases clipped from V and 4 bases from J, the junction kept 15 bases outside the gene matches. The germline V gene encodes CDR1 MRHNA and CDR2 SNTAGT. The CDR3 sequence: CASRGIELTSGGAPDTQYF. CDR3 nucleotides: TGTGCCAGCAGGGGGATAGAATTGACTAGCGGGGGGGCCCCAGATACGCAGTATTTT.

The chain has TRBV5-1 and TRBJ2-1; 13 bases line up with TRBD2. CDR1 is SGHRS, CDR2 YFSETQ, per germline. The CDR3 has 17 residues. Trimming took 3 bases from V and 5 from J; bases not matched to a gene: 8. The CDR3 protein is CASSSDQLAGGNNEQFF. As DNA, the CDR3 is TGCGCCAGCAGCTCTGACCAACTAGCGGGGGGGAACAATGAGCAGTTCTTC.

The chain carries TRBV4-2 and TRBJ1-2; a weak D match, TRBD1 (5 bases). V lost 4 bases, J lost 4 bases, and 16 bases lay in between. The germline CDR1 and CDR2 sequences are LGHNA and YNFKEQ. The CDR3 totals 15 residues. The CDR3 bases are TGTGCCAGCAGCCCCCTTGGAACGCAGGGCTATGGCTACACCTTC. Translation gives CASSPLGTQGYGYTF.

The J gene is TRBJ1-5, the V gene TRBV7-9; no definite D call. Germline CDR1 and CDR2: SEHNR and FQNEAQ (reference sequence). Trimming removed 1 base from V and 5 bases from J, with 3 bases in between. This CDR3 contains 12 residues. The CDR3 loop reads CASSLDHQPQHF. The CDR3 nucleotides read TGTGCCAGCAGCTTAGACCATCAGCCCCAGCATTTT.

V usage is TRBV10-3 and J usage is TRBJ2-7; the D is unclear. Per germline, CDR1 ENHRY and CDR2 SYGVKD. V was clipped by 2 bases and J by 2 bases, with 7 bases between them. This CDR3 spans 13 amino acids. The CDR3 DNA sequence: TGTGCCATCAGTGAGACCAGCCCCTACGAGCAGTACTTC. This sequence encodes CAISETSPYEQYF.

V is TRBV7-7 and J is TRBJ1-6; possibly TRBD1 for D (5 bases). V lost 5 bases and J lost 7, with 9 bases in between. The CDR3 length is 13 residues. CDR1 and CDR2 from the germline V gene are SSHAT and FNYEAQ (reference sequence). CDR3 nucleotides: TGTGCCAGCAGCCCGACAGTGAATTCACCCCTCCACTTT. Translated, it gives CASSPTVNSPLHF.

The chain employs TRBV29-1 and TRBJ2-1; D perhaps matches TRBD2 (5 bases). The CDR3 sequence is 17 residues long. Germline V gene data show CDR1 as SQVTM and CDR2 as ANQGSEA. Trimming took 3 bases from V and 0 from J, leaving 18 bases between them. The CDR3 loop is CSVDPRGSGSSYNEQFF. As DNA, the CDR3 is TGCAGCGTTGATCCGCGCGGGTCTGGAAGCTCCTACAATGAGCAGTTCTTC.

V gene TRBV12-5 combines with J gene TRBJ2-2, with TRBD1 as a possible D gene (6 bases). This CDR3 contains 17 residues. V was shortened by 3 bases and J by 3 bases, with 17 bases between the two germline ends. CDR1 and CDR2 (germline): LGHNT, FRNRAP. The CDR3 loop reads CASGLLETGDHTGELFF. Here the CDR3 DNA reads TGTGCTAGTGGTTTATTAGAGACAGGTGACCACACCGGGGAGCTGTTTTTT.

The rearrangement joins TRBV9 to TRBJ2-3; D is uncertain. CDR1 and CDR2 from the germline V gene are SGDLS and YYNGEE. The CDR3 contains 13 residues. Trimming removed 6 bases at V and 2 bases at J, with 10 bases between. CDR3 amino acids: CASNRADTDTQYF. Here the CDR3 DNA reads TGTGCCAGCAACCGGGCGGACACAGATACGCAGTATTTT. Full variable domain (rest looked up from reference TRBV9 and TRBJ2-3): DSGVTQTPKHLITATGQRVTLRCSPRSGDLSVYWYQQSLDQGLQFLIQYYNGEERAKGNILERFSAQQFPDLHSELNLSSLELGDSALYFCASNRADTDTQYFGPGTRLTVL.

DNA for the CDR3: TGTGCCAGCAGTCGGGGGACTGACACCGGGGAGCTGTTTTTT. This sequence encodes CASSRGTDTGELFF. The rearrangement uses TRBV25-1 and TRBJ2-2, with D possibly matching TRBD2 (6 bases). With 5 bases removed from V and 3 bases from J, the gap between germline ends came to 10 bases. The CDR3 spans 14 residues. Germline V gene sequence: CDR1 MGHDK, CDR2 SYGVNS.

The V call is TRBV5-4, the J call TRBJ1-6, with D possibly matching TRBD1 (6 bases). From germline, CDR1 is SGHNT and CDR2 YYREEE (reference sequence). Trimming took off 0 bases at V and 7 bases at J, with 11 bases between the two ends. The CDR3 runs 15 residues. CDR3 nucleotide sequence: TGTGCCAGCAGCTTGGACAGGGTACCGAATTCACCCCTCCACTTT. Translation gives CASSLDRVPNSPLHF.

The chain is built from TRBV2 and TRBJ1-2, with D tentatively TRBD1 (5 bases). The germline CDR1 and CDR2 sequences are SNHLY and FYNNEI. V was pared by 7 bases and J by 2 bases, with 11 bases between. This CDR3 is built from 13 residues. CDR3 region: CASNLRQNYGYTF. CDR3 nucleotides: TGTGCCAGCAACCTCCGACAGAACTATGGCTACACCTTC.

The gene calls are TRBV30 and TRBJ2-6, with unresolved D. With 0 bases removed from V and 3 bases from J, the gap between germline ends came to 3 bases. CDR3 length: 13 amino acids. The V gene's germline CDR1 is GTSNPN and CDR2 SVGIG (reference sequence). CDR3 amino acids: CAWSVYGANVLTF. DNA of the CDR3: TGTGCCTGGAGTGTATATGGGGCCAACGTCCTGACTTTC.

This clone showed up just once. Different DNA sequences within this sample yield the same CDR3. This chain uses TRBV6-5 with TRBJ1-1; 7 bases agree with TRBD1. Per germline, CDR1 MNHEY and CDR2 SVGAGI. V trimming: 2 bases; J trimming: 5 bases; junction bases outside the gene matches: 2. This CDR3 has 13 amino acids. CDR3 amino acids: CASSYDRATEAFF. DNA for the CDR3: TGTGCCAGCAGTTACGACAGGGCAACTGAAGCTTTCTTT.

The chain uses TRBV7-2 and TRBJ1-2, with D hard to call. Germline V CDR1 and CDR2: SGHTA, FQGNSA. The V end lost 2 bases, the J end lost 6 bases, and 10 bases lay between the germline ends. The CDR3 spans 13 residues. CDR3 residues: CASSLPGRDGYTF. CDR3 nucleotides: TGTGCCAGCAGCTTACCGGGGAGGGATGGCTACACCTTC.